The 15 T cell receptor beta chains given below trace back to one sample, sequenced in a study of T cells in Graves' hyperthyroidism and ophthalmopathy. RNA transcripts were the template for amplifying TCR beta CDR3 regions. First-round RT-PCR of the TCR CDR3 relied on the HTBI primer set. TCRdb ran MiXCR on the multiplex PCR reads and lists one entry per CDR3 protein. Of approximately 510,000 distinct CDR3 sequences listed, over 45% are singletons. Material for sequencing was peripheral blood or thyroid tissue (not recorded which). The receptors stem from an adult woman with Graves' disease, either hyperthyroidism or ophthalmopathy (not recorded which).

This CDR3 reads CASRPGVSGANVLTF. The CDR3 region has the DNA TGTGCCAGCAGACCAGGGGTCTCAGGGGCCAACGTCCTGACTTTC. V usage is TRBV7-2 and J usage is TRBJ2-6, with a possible D match to TRBD1 (6 bases). Germline lookup yields CDR1 SGHTA and CDR2 FQGNSA. The germline V and J ends were trimmed by 6 bases and 4 bases, with 13 bases remaining between them. There are 15 residues in the CDR3.

The DNA for the CDR3 is TGTGCCAGCAGCTACACAGGGGTATCAGGAAACACCATATATTTT. It encodes CASSYTGVSGNTIYF. This chain uses TRBV7-2 with TRBJ1-3, with 7 bases lining up with TRBD1. CDR1 and CDR2 from the germline V gene are SGHTA and FQGNSA. V dropped 4 bases and J dropped 4; count of bases not matched to a gene: 7. The CDR3 consists of 15 residues.

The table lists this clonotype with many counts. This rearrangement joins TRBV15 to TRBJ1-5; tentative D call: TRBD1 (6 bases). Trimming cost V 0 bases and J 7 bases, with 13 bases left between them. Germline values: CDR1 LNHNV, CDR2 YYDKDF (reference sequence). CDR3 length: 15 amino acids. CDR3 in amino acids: CATSRDSGGGQPQHF. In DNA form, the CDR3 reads TGTGCCACCAGCAGAGATTCGGGGGGCGGGCAGCCCCAGCATTTT.

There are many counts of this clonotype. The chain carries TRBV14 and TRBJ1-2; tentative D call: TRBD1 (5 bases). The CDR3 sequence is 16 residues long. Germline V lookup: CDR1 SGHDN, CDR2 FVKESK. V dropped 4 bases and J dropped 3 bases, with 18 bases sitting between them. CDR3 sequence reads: CASSPLGVSSYYGYTF. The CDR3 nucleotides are TGTGCCAGCAGCCCTTTAGGGGTGAGCTCCTACTATGGCTACACCTTC.

The CDR3 DNA reads TGCAGCGTTGCACAGGCTGAAGCTTTCTTT. Translating it yields CSVAQAEAFF. The chain uses TRBV29-1 and TRBJ1-1, with a possible D match to TRBD1 (5 bases). With 4 bases removed from V and 6 bases from J, the gap between germline ends came to 6 bases. This CDR3 comprises 10 residues. Germline V gene lookup returns CDR1 SQVTM and CDR2 ANQGSEA.

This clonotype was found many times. The CDR3 region is CASSPSGGHGQPQHF. In nucleotides, the CDR3 is TGTGCCAGCAGCCCCTCGGGGGGCCACGGTCAGCCCCAGCATTTT. The V call is TRBV7-9, the J call TRBJ1-5, with a weak D call TRBD1 (6 bases). The CDR3 contains 15 residues. CDR1 is SEHNR and CDR2 is FQNEAQ in the germline V gene (reference sequence). V was cut by 5 bases and J by 6 bases, with 17 bases left in between.

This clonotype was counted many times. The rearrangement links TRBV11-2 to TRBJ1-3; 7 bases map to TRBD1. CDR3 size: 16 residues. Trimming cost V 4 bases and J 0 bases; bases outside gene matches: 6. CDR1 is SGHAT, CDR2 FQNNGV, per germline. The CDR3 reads CASSSLGQISGNTIYF. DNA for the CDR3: TGTGCCAGCAGCTCACTGGGACAGATCTCTGGAAACACCATATATTTT.

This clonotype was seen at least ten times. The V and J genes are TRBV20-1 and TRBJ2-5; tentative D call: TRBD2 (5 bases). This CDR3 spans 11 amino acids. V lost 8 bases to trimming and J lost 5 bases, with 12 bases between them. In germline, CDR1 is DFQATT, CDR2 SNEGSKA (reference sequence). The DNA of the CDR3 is TGCAGTCAGAGGGTAGGCGAGACCCAGTACTTC. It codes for CSQRVGETQYF.

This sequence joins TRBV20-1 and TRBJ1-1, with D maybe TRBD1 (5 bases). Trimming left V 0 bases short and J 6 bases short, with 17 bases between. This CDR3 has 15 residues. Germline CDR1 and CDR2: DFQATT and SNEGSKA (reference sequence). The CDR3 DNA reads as TGCAGTGCTAGAGATTCGAAGGGGCATGGGTCTGAAGCTTTCTTT. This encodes CSARDSKGHGSEAFF.

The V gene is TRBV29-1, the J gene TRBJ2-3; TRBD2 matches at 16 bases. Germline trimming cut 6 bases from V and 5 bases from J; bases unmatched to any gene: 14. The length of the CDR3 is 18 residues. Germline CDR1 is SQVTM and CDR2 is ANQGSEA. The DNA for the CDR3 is TGCAGCGTGACCGGGACTAGCGGGAGGGCCAGGAGAGAAGATACGCAGTATTTT. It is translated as CSVTGTSGRARREDTQYF.

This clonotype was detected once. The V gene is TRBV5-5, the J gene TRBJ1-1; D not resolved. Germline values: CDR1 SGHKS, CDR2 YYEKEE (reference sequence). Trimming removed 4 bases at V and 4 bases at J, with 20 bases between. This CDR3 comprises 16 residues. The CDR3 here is CASSLQTNPPTTEAFF. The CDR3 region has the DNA TGTGCCAGCAGCCTCCAGACAAATCCCCCAACCACTGAAGCTTTCTTT. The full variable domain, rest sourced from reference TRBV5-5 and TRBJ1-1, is DAGVTQSPTHLIKTRGQQVTLRCSPISGHKSVSWYQQVLGQGPQFIFQYYEKEERGRGNFPDRFSARQFPNYSSELNVNALLLGDSALYLCASSLQTNPPTTEAFFGQGTRLTVV.

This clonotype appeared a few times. The CDR3 loop reads CAISESPAGKETQYF. The CDR3 DNA follows: TGTGCCATCAGTGAGTCTCCAGCGGGAAAAGAGACCCAGTACTTC. The chain combines TRBV10-3 with TRBJ2-5, with TRBD2 identical over 7 bases. Germline loops: CDR1 ENHRY, CDR2 SYGVKD. The CDR3 length is 15 residues. Losses at the gene ends were 0 bases for V and 3 bases for J; bases not matched to a gene: 4.

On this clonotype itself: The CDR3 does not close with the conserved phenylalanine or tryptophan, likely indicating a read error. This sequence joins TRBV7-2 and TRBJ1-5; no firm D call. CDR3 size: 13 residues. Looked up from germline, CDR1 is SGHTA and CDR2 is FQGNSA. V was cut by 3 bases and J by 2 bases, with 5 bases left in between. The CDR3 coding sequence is TGTGCCAGCAGCTTTTGGCGCAATCAGCCCCAGCATTCT. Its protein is CASSFWRNQPQHS.

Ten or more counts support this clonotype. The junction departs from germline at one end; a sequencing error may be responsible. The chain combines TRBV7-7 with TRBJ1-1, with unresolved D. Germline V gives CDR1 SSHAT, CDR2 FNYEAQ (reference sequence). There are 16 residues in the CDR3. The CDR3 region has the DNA TGTGCTAGCAGCTTAGCGTCGGCAGAATGGAACACTGAAGCTTTCTTT. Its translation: CASSLASAEWNTEAFF. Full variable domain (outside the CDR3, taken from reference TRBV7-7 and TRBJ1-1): GAGVSQSPRYKVTKRGQDVTLRCDPISSHATLYWYQQALGQGPEFLTYFNYEAQPDKSGLPSDRFSAERPEGSISTLTIQRTEQRDSAMYRCASSLASAEWNTEAFFGQGTRLTVV.

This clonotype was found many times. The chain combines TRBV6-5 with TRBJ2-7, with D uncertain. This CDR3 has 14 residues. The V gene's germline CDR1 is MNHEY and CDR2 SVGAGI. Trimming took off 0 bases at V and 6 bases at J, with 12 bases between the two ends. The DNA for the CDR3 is TGTGCCAGCAGTTACTCTTATGCAGGCTCCGAGCAGTACTTC. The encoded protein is CASSYSYAGSEQYF.